This entry features one TCR beta chain sequence. As yet, its antigen is unknown. The data derive from a study of Tregs in tolerant kidney transplant recipients. Notes on the study in general: Biological reproducibility was not directly addressed, but technical replication error appeared minimal. Expanding Tregs on activated donor B cells appeared to best identify donor-specific TCRbeta clones.

Libraries were prepared by immunoSEQ multiplex PCR; TCRdb keeps only in-frame clonotypes and omits some of them. The repertoire holds about 240,000 clones, with 84% as singletons. Unstimulated Tregs (CD4+CD25+CD127-) and CD4+CD25- non-Tregs were sorted from PBMCs. The TCR comes from a human donor in good health. The sample comprised CD4+ T cells from blood.

The CDR3 here is CASSLPLAGGDTYEQYF. CDR3 sequence (DNA): TGCGCCAGCAGCTTGCCGCTAGCGGGAGGAGATACCTACGAGCAGTACTTC. V usage is TRBV5-1 and J usage is TRBJ2-7; the match to TRBD2 covers 11 bases. Germline values: CDR1 SGHRS, CDR2 YFSETQ. CDR3 length equals 17 residues. J was trimmed by 2 bases and V by 1 base; bases with no gene match: 8.